These 20 T cell receptor beta chains came from one sample sequenced in a study of cytomegalovirus exposure and HLA in healthy donors. The repertoire was sequenced with immunoSEQ multiplex PCR; TCRdb's copy has only in-frame clones and lacks some. The sample holds about 60,000 clones, approximately 95% seen once. Sequencing was carried out using PBMCs. These receptors were obtained from a woman aged 18-29 years in good health and CMV-seronegative.

This clone was counted a single time. This chain links TRBV28 with TRBJ2-3; 8 nucleotides line up with TRBD1. The germline V gene encodes CDR1 MDHEN and CDR2 SYDVKM. The CDR3 runs to 14 residues. J was trimmed by 5 bases and V by 7 bases; bases with no gene match: 8. CDR3 DNA: TGTGCCAGCACCAGGGGGCCAGGGGGAGATACGCAGTATTTT. It is translated as CASTRGPGGDTQYF.

The rearrangement joins TRBV7-9 to TRBJ1-4; weak D call: TRBD1 (5 bases). CDR3 length: 14 residues. Trimming left V 8 bases short and J 1 base short, with 11 bases between. Germline values: CDR1 SEHNR, CDR2 FQNEAQ (reference sequence). The CDR3, as DNA: TGTGCCAGCTCACCGGGGGTAACTAATGAAAAACTGTTTTTT. Amino acid sequence: CASSPGVTNEKLFF.

The DNA of the CDR3 is TGTGCCAGCAGTTTATGGCGGAGCGGTGGGGTTGCAGATACGCAGTATTTT. Amino acids: CASSLWRSGGVADTQYF. The chain employs TRBV28 and TRBJ2-3, with a tentative D call TRBD2 (5 bases). There are 17 residues in the CDR3. The germline gives CDR1 MDHEN, CDR2 SYDVKM. Trimming left V 0 bases short and J 4 bases short, with 17 bases between.

The sample holds one count of this clone. The chain uses TRBV18 and TRBJ1-1, with D unresolved. Deletions cut 0 bases from V and 0 bases from J, with 8 bases between. CDR3 length: 15 amino acids. CDR1 is KGHSH and CDR2 is LQKENI in the germline V gene. This CDR3 reads CASSPPWQLNTEAFF. CDR3 in DNA: TGTGCCAGCTCACCACCGTGGCAACTGAACACTGAAGCTTTCTTT.

This chain uses TRBV28 with TRBJ1-1; TRBD1 aligns across 10 bases. The V and J ends lost 6 bases and 5 bases, in that order; junction bases with no gene match: 9. Germline V lookup: CDR1 MDHEN, CDR2 SYDVKM. This CDR3 has 15 amino acids. DNA of the CDR3: TGTGCCAGCAGCGAGACCGGGACAGGGGTGACTGAAGCTTTCTTT. Translation: CASSETGTGVTEAFF. Drawing the rest from reference TRBV28 and TRBJ1-1, the complete variable domain is DVKVTQSSRYLVKRTGEKVFLECVQDMDHENMFWYRQDPGLGLRLIYFSYDVKMKEKGDIPEGYSVSREKKERFSLILESASTNQTSMYLCASSETGTGVTEAFFGQGTRLTVV.

The rearrangement joins TRBV19 to TRBJ1-4; D is unresolved. Germline assignment: CDR1 LNHDA and CDR2 SQIVND (reference sequence). Between the trimmed V and J ends, which lost 6 bases and 1 base, there was a span of 15 bases. This CDR3 contains 16 residues. The CDR3 sequence: CASSSTMGVTNEKLFF. CDR3 DNA: TGTGCCAGTAGCTCTACCATGGGAGTAACTAATGAAAAACTGTTTTTT. The full variable domain, with the rest looked up from reference TRBV19 and TRBJ1-4, is DGGITQSPKYLFRKEGQNVTLSCEQNLNHDAMYWYRQDPGQGLRLIYYSQIVNDFQKGDIAEGYSVSREKKESFPLTVTSAQKNPTAFYLCASSSTMGVTNEKLFFGSGTQLSVL.

The J gene is TRBJ1-5, the V gene TRBV19, with 10 bases matching TRBD1. CDR1 and CDR2 from the germline V gene are LNHDA and SQIVND (reference sequence). V dropped 7 bases and J dropped 2; count of bases not matched to a gene: 8. This CDR3 has 16 residues. In DNA, the CDR3 is TGTGCCAGTACCCCTCGGGGGACAGGGGGCAATCAGCCCCAGCATTTT. It specifies CASTPRGTGGNQPQHF.

CDR3 sequence reads: CASSYGTSGGWETQYF. CDR3 DNA: TGTGCCAGCAGTTACGGGACTAGCGGGGGGTGGGAGACCCAGTACTTC. The chain employs TRBV6-5 and TRBJ2-5; the match to TRBD2 covers 15 bases. The CDR3 consists of 16 residues. J lost 5 bases, V lost 2 bases, and 3 bases had no gene match. Germline CDR1 is MNHEY and CDR2 is SVGAGI.

The chain uses TRBV5-6 and TRBJ2-2, with no clear D. CDR1 and CDR2 from the germline V gene are SGHDT and YYEEEE. The CDR3 covers 16 residues. The V end was cut by 4 bases, the J end by 0 bases, with 13 bases between. In DNA, the CDR3 is TGTGCCAGCAGCCCCATGGGCTCCGCGAACACCGGGGAGCTGTTTTTT. Its translation: CASSPMGSANTGELFF.

This rearrangement joins TRBV28 to TRBJ2-5; D remains unclear. V lost 4 bases and J 7 bases, leaving 13 bases between the germline ends. The CDR3 loop spans 13 amino acids. The germline V gene has CDR1 MDHEN and CDR2 SYDVKM. The CDR3 DNA is TGTGCCAGCAGTTCTAGGCCTTTGGGGACCCAGTACTTC. Translated, it gives CASSSRPLGTQYF.

The table lists this clone with a count of one. The genes are TRBV30 and TRBJ1-2, with D possibly matching TRBD1 (5 bases). Germline CDR1 is GTSNPN and CDR2 is SVGIG (reference sequence). The CDR3 loop spans 15 amino acids. The germline V and J ends were trimmed by 4 bases and 0 bases, with 15 bases remaining between them. DNA of the CDR3: TGTGCCTGGAATGGCCAGGGTGCGGCTAACTATGGCTACACCTTC. Translated, it gives CAWNGQGAANYGYTF.

This clone was picked up a small number of times. The rearrangement joins TRBV6-4 to TRBJ2-2, with 7 bases that match TRBD2. In germline, CDR1 is MRHNA, CDR2 SNTAGT. V trimming: 2 bases; J trimming: 3 bases; junction bases outside the gene matches: 0. CDR3 size: 14 residues. The CDR3 DNA follows: TGTGCCAGCAGTGACAGCGGGGACACCGGGGAGCTGTTTTTT. Its translation is CASSDSGDTGELFF.

CDR3 region: CASTPPRGTGGYEQYF. The CDR3 bases are TGCGCCAGCACCCCCCCCCGCGGCACAGGGGGATACGAGCAGTACTTC. The chain uses TRBV10-1 and TRBJ2-7; TRBD1 agrees at 8 bases. Germline assignment: CDR1 WNHNN and CDR2 SYGVQD (reference sequence). The CDR3 contains 16 residues. V gave up 7 bases and J gave up 4 bases; unmatched junction bases: 15.

V gene TRBV4-3 combines with J gene TRBJ2-5; 8 positions match TRBD1. This CDR3 is 15 amino acids long. Losses at the gene ends were 3 bases for V and 4 bases for J; bases not matched to a gene: 7. The germline CDR1 and CDR2 sequences are LGHNA and YSLEER. The chain's CDR3 is CASSHGQGSVETQYF. CDR3 DNA: TGCGCCAGCAGCCATGGACAGGGTTCGGTAGAGACCCAGTACTTC.

V and J are TRBV5-5 and TRBJ1-2; 9 bases are a match to TRBD1. Per the germline V gene, CDR1 is SGHKS and CDR2 is YYEKEE (reference sequence). The CDR3 totals 14 residues. J lost 0 bases, V lost 4 bases, and 1 base had no gene match. The DNA for the CDR3 is TGTGCCAGCAGCAGGGACAGGGCTAACTATGGCTACACCTTC. It is translated as CASSRDRANYGYTF.

This clone has just one count. The chain has TRBV6-4 and TRBJ1-1; weak D call: TRBD1 (6 bases). The V end was cut by 6 bases, the J end by 11 bases, with 16 bases between. The CDR3 loop spans 12 amino acids. The germline CDR1 and CDR2 sequences are MRHNA and SNTAGT. The CDR3 DNA follows: TGTGCCAGCAGCAAGGGGGGGCAGGGGGCTTTCTTT. This codes for CASSKGGQGAFF.

This rearrangement joins TRBV19 to TRBJ2-1; TRBD1 matches at 8 bases. Looked up from germline, CDR1 is LNHDA and CDR2 is SQIVND (reference sequence). V was pared by 10 bases and J by 2 bases, with 4 bases of the junction left unmatched. The CDR3 extends over 13 amino acids. The CDR3 nucleotides read TGTGCCACAGGACAGGGTCCCTACAATGAGCAGTTCTTC. Protein sequence: CATGQGPYNEQFF. The entire variable domain, with the rest obtained from reference TRBV19 and TRBJ2-1, is as follows: DGGITQSPKYLFRKEGQNVTLSCEQNLNHDAMYWYRQDPGQGLRLIYYSQIVNDFQKGDIAEGYSVSREKKESFPLTVTSAQKNPTAFYLCATGQGPYNEQFFGPGTRLTVL.

This chain uses TRBV10-3 with TRBJ1-2; perhaps TRBD1 as D (5 bases). The length of the CDR3 is 18 residues. Germline loops: CDR1 ENHRY, CDR2 SYGVKD. With 1 base removed from V and 2 bases from J, the gap between germline ends came to 20 bases. The CDR3 spells CAISELGPGLAGNYGYTF. As DNA, the CDR3 is TGTGCCATCAGTGAGTTGGGCCCAGGGTTAGCGGGCAACTATGGCTACACCTTC.

This sequence joins TRBV5-1 and TRBJ2-5, with 9 nucleotides matching TRBD2. The V gene's germline CDR1 is SGHRS and CDR2 YFSETQ. Trimming cost V 3 bases and J 6 bases; bases outside gene matches: 6. The CDR3 runs to 14 residues. This CDR3 reads CASSWDSGGQTQYF. The DNA of the CDR3 is TGCGCCAGCAGCTGGGATAGCGGGGGTCAGACCCAGTACTTC.

Notes on this clone: In the same sample, other DNA sequences code for this CDR3. The chain uses TRBV6-5 and TRBJ1-5; D gene uncertain. Germline V gives CDR1 MNHEY, CDR2 SVGAGI. The CDR3 contains 14 residues. The V end was cut by 5 bases, the J end by 0 bases, with 8 bases between. The CDR3 DNA sequence: TGTGCCAGCAGTCCCTATGATAGCAATCAGCCCCAGCATTTT. Translation gives CASSPYDSNQPQHF.